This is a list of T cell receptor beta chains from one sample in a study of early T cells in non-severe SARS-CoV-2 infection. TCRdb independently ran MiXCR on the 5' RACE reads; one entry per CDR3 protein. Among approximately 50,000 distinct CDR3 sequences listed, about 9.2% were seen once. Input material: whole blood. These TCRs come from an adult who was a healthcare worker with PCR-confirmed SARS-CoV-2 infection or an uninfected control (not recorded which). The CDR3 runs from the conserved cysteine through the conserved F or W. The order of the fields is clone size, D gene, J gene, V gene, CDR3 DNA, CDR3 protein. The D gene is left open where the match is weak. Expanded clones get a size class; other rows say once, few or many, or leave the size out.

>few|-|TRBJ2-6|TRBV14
TGTGCCAGCAGCCACTCTCGCTCTGGGGCCAACGTCCTGACTTTC
CASSHSRSGANVLTF
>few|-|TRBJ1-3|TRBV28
TGTGCCAGCAGTTTATTACACTCTGGAAACACCATATATTTT
CASSLLHSGNTIYF
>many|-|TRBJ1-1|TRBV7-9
TGTGCCAGCAGCTTCCACAACAGGGCCACCATGAACACTGAAGCTTTCTTT
CASSFHNRATMNTEAFF
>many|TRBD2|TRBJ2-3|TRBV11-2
TGTGCCAGCAGCTTTGAAGGGGGACTAGCCTTAGATACGCAGTATTTT
CASSFEGGLALDTQYF
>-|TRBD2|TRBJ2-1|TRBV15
TGTTCCACCAGCAGAGATCCCGGGAGGCACTTAAAGAATGAGCAGTTCTTC
CSTSRDPGRHLKNEQFF
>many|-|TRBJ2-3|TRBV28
TGTGCCAGCAGTTTTGTTTTGGGTACAGATACGCAGTATTTT
CASSFVLGTDTQYF
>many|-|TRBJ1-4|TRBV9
TGTGCCAGCAGCCCTGAAGGTGGGCACGCAACTAATGAAAAACTGTTTTTT
CASSPEGGHATNEKLFF
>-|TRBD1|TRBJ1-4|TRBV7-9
TGTGCCAGCAGCCCTGACAGGGTACAAAATGAAAAACTGTTTTTT
CASSPDRVQNEKLFF
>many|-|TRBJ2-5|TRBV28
TGTGCCAGCAGTACTCCGAGCGGGTCGAGGGAGGAGACCCAGTACTTC
CASSTPSGSREETQYF
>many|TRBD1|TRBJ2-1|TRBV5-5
TGTGCCAGCACCCTCCGTGATCAGGGGGACAATGAGCAGTTCTTC
CASTLRDQGDNEQFF
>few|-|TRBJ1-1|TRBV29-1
TGCAGCGTCGGACCGCCGAACACTGAAGCTTTCTTT
CSVGPPNTEAFF
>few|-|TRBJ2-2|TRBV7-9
TGTGCCAGCAGCTTAGCCTCCGCCCTGGACCTCACCGGGGAGCTGTTTTTT
CASSLASALDLTGELFF
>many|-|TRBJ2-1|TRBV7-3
TGTGCCAGCAGCTTATTTGGAGGGGTTAAGGGGCACAATGAGCAGTTCTTC
CASSLFGGVKGHNEQFF
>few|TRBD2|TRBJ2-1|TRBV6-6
TGTGCCAGCAGCCTAGCGGGAGTGGGTGAGCAGTTCTTC
CASSLAGVGEQFF
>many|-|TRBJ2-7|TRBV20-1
TGCAGTGCCACCTTGGTGCCCTCCTACGAGCAGTACTTC
CSATLVPSYEQYF
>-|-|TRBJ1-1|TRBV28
TGTGCCAGCAGTTTGGCGTCCTCCGGGACTGAAGTTTTCTTT
CASSLASSGTEVFF